The clone carrying this T cell receptor (beta chain) was recorded at least ten times. The data were obtained in a study of regulatory T cells in long-lasting Graves disease. In building TCR beta libraries, iRepertoire HTBI primers were used together with Arm-PCR of CDR3 regions. One entry per CDR3 protein, called by TCRdb with MiXCR from the multiplex PCR reads. The sample holds 560,000 or so distinct CDR3 sequences, 16% seen once. CDR1 is DFQATT, CDR2 SNEGSKA, per germline (reference sequence). Losses at the gene ends were 3 bases for V and 2 bases for J; bases not matched to a gene: 0. The CDR3 has 13 amino acids. Time point meaning: newly diagnosed GD, antithyroid drugs for less than 3 months. The TCR library was prepared using RNA isolated from PBMCs. The data also belong to a second study, concerning T cells in Graves' hyperthyroidism and ophthalmopathy.

The genes are TRBV20-1 and TRBJ2-1; TRBD2 matches at 8 bases. The TCR originated in a man aged 18 to 30 with Graves disease. This material consisted of peripheral blood mononuclear cells (PBMCs), taken at new diagnosis, from a patient treated with antithyroid drugs. CDR3 sequence reads: CSASGRAYNEQFF. In DNA form, the CDR3 reads TGCAGTGCTAGCGGGAGGGCCTACAATGAGCAGTTCTTC.